Below are 8 T cell receptor beta chains sequenced from a single sample in a study of blood T cell repertoires in COVID-19. Method: immunoSEQ multiplex PCR; TCRdb's copy keeps in-frame clones and lacks some. Of roughly 66,000 clones in the sample, around 93% were seen once. The sample was peripheral blood. These receptors all come from a human donor in a cohort sampled during active COVID-19.

This chain connects TRBV5-1 to TRBJ2-5; 8 bases map to TRBD2. V dropped 3 bases and J dropped 5; count of bases not matched to a gene: 6. CDR3 size: 14 residues. Germline CDR1 is SGHRS and CDR2 is YFSETQ. The CDR3, as DNA: TGCGCCAGCAGCTCCGGGACTAGGGGGGAGACCCAGTACTTC. Its protein product is CASSSGTRGETQYF.

In DNA form, the CDR3 reads TGTGCCAGCAGTTCGACAGGGATCACTGAAGCTTTCTTT. It translates to CASSSTGITEAFF. The V gene is TRBV28, the J gene TRBJ1-1; TRBD1 matches 7 bases. The V gene end was trimmed by 4 bases and the J gene end by 4 bases; junction bases not matched to a gene: 3. The CDR3 is 13 amino acids. Germline V gene data show CDR1 as MDHEN and CDR2 as SYDVKM.

This clone was detected a few times. The rearrangement joins TRBV2 to TRBJ2-7, with 8 bases matching TRBD1. V lost 5 bases to trimming and J lost 0 bases; unmatched junction nucleotides: 6. This CDR3 is built from 15 residues. CDR1 is SNHLY, CDR2 FYNNEI, per germline. The CDR3 bases are TGTGCCAGCAGTTACAGGGGGAAGGCCTCCTACGAGCAGTACTTC. Translation gives CASSYRGKASYEQYF.

The J gene is TRBJ2-5, the V gene TRBV18; D perhaps matches TRBD1 (6 bases). V lost 3 bases to trimming and J lost 4 bases, with 12 bases between them. The CDR3 consists of 14 residues. Germline CDR1 reads KGHSH; CDR2 reads LQKENI. This CDR3 is CASSPQGFRETQYF. CDR3 sequence (DNA): TGTGCCAGCTCACCCCAGGGGTTCCGAGAGACCCAGTACTTC.

The CDR3 DNA follows: TGTGCCAGCAGTTACTCGATCCGGCTAGCGGGCATCGAGCAGTACTTC. It specifies CASSYSIRLAGIEQYF. The chain combines TRBV6-2 or TRBV6-3 with TRBJ2-7, with 8 bases that match TRBD2. CDR1 MNHEY and CDR2 SVGEGT come from the germline V gene. This CDR3 comprises 16 residues. Trimming took 0 bases from V and 6 from J; bases not matched to a gene: 10.

The V call is TRBV6-5, the J call TRBJ2-7; 8 positions match TRBD1. V lost 7 bases, J lost 7 bases, and 9 bases stayed unmatched. This CDR3 spans 13 amino acids. Germline V gives CDR1 MNHEY, CDR2 SVGAGI. CDR3 nucleotide sequence: TGTGCCAGCACTCGACAGGGGCTGGGGGAGCAGTACTTC. This codes for CASTRQGLGEQYF.

This clone has just one count. V and J are TRBV11-2 and TRBJ2-7, with TRBD2 identical over 8 bases. This CDR3 region has 15 residues. Germline V gives CDR1 SGHAT, CDR2 FQNNGV. J gave up 5 bases and V 2 bases, and 8 bases lay outside the gene matches. CDR3 amino acids: CASSLNPGGLDEQYF. CDR3 DNA: TGTGCCAGCAGCTTAAATCCGGGGGGGCTAGACGAGCAGTACTTC.

This chain joins TRBV5-1 and TRBJ2-2; no definite D call. The CDR3 covers 12 residues. Trimming removed 0 bases from V and 6 bases from J, with 3 bases in between. Germline V lookup: CDR1 SGHRS, CDR2 YFSETQ. CDR3 sequence (DNA): TGCGCCAGCAGCTTGGTCGCCGGGGAGCTGTTTTTT. This sequence encodes CASSLVAGELFF.